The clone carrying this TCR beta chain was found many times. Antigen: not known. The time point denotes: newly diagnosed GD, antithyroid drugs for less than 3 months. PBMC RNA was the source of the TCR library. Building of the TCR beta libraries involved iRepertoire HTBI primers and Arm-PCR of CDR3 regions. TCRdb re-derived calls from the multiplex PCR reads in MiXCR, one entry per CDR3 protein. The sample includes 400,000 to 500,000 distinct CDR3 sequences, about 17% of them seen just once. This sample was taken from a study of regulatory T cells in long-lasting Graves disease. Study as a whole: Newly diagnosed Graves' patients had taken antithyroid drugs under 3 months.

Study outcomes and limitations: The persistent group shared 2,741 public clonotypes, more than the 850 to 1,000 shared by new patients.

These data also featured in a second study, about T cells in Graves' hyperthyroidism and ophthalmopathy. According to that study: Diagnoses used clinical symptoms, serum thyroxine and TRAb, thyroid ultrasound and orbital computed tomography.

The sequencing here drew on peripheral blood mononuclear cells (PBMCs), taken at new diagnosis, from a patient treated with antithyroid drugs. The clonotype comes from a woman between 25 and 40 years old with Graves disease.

CDR3 in DNA: TGTGCCAGCTCACCCTTTGACAGGGATGAAGCTTTCTTT. It translates to CASSPFDRDEAFF. This chain joins TRBV18 and TRBJ1-1, with 7 positions matching TRBD1. CDR1 and CDR2 (germline): KGHSH, LQKENI. This CDR3 is built from 13 residues. The junction had 5 bases not matched to a gene; V was cut back by 3 bases and J by 7 bases.